This T cell receptor (beta chain) was obtained from a study of early T cells in non-severe SARS-CoV-2 infection. Individual cDNA molecules each received unique molecular identifiers attached to them. TCRdb reprocessed the 5' RACE reads with MiXCR, giving one entry per CDR3 protein. The sample has approximately 76,000 distinct CDR3 sequences, about 11% seen once. The source of this sequence is an adult who was a healthcare worker with PCR-confirmed SARS-CoV-2 infection or an uninfected control (not recorded which). The sample consisted of whole blood.

CDR3 region: CASRTGTSGGGHEQYF. The CDR3 DNA reads as TGTGCCAGCAGGACCGGGACTAGCGGGGGGGGCCACGAGCAGTACTTC. The chain has TRBV6-2 or TRBV6-3 and TRBJ2-7; 16 nucleotides match TRBD2. Per the germline V gene, CDR1 is MNHEY and CDR2 is SVGEGT. This CDR3 contains 16 residues. V lost 6 bases, J lost 5 bases, and 7 bases stayed unmatched.